This TCR beta chain emerged from a study of control samples from healthy donors and cancer patients. Libraries were prepared by immunoSEQ multiplex PCR; TCRdb keeps only in-frame clonotypes and omits some of them. The sample shows 52,000 or so clones, about 93% of them seen only once. The V and J ends lost 0 bases and 6 bases respectively, with 11 bases between them. The CDR3 is 14 residues long. Germline V CDR1 and CDR2: MNHEY, SVGAGI. The V and J genes are TRBV6-5 and TRBJ1-2, with D uncertain. The sample consisted of blood. The TCR was taken from a man younger than 45 in good health. CDR3 DNA sequence: TGTGCCAGCAGTTACTCGAGAGTAGGTCATGGCTACACCTTC. Translated: CASSYSRVGHGYTF.